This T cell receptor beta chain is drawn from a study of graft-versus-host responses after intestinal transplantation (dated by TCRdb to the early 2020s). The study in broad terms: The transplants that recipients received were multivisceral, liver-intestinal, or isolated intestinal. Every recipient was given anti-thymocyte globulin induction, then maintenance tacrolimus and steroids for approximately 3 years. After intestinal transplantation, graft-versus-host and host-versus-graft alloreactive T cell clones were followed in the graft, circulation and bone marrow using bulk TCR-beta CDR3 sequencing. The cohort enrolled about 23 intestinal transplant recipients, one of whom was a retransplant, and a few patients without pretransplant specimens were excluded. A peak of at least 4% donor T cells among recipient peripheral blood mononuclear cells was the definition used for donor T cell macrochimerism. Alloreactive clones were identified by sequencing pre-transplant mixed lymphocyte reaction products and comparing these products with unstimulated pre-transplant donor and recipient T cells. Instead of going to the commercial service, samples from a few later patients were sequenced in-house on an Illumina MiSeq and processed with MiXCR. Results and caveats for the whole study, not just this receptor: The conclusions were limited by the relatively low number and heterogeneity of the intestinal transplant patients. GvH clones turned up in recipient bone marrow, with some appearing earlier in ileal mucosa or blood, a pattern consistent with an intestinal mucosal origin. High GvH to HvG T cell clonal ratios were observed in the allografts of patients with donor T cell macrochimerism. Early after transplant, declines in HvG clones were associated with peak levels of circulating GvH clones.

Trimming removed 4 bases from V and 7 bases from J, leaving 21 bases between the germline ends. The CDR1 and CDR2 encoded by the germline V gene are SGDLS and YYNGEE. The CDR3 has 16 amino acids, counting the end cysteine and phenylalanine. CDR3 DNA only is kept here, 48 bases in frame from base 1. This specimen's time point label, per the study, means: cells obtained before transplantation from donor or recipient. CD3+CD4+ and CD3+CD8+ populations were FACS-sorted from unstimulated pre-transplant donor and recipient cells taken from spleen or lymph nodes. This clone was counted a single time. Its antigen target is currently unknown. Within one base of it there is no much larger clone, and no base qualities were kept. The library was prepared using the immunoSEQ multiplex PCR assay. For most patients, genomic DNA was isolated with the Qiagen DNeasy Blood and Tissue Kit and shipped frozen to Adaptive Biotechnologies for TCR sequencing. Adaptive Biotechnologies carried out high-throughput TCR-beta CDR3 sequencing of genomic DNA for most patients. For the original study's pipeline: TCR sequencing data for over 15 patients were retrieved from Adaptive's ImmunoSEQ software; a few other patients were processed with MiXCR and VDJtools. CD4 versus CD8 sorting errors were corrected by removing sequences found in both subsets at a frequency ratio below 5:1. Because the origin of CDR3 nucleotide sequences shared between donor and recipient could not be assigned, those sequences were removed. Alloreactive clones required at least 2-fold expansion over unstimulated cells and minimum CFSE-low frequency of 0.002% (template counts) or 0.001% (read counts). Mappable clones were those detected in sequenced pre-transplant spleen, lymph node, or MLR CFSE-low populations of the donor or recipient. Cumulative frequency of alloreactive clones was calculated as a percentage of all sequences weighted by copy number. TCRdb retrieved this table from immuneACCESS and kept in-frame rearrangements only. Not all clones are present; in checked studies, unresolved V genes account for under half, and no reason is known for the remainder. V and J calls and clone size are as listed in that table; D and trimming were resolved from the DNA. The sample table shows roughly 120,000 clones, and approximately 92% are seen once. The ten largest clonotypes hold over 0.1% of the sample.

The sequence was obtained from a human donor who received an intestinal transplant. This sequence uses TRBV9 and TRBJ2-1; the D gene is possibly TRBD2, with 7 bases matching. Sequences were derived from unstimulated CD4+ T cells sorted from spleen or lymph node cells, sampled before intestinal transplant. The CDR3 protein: CASSSKVLGGGNEQFF. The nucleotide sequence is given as TGTGCCAGCAGCTCAAAGGTACTGGGAGGGGGAAATGAGCAGTTCTTC.